Detailed here is one TCR beta chain. This entry belongs to a study of blood T cell repertoires in COVID-19. Looking at the study overall: From the United States, Italy and Spain came samples of acute and convalescent COVID-19. T cells, B-cell-depleted T cells, or PBMCs supplied cDNA or gDNA.

Germline V gives CDR1 MGHDK, CDR2 SYGVNS. The J segment lost 1 base and the V segment lost 8 bases, leaving 6 bases of the junction unmatched. The length of the CDR3 is 16 residues. Per the authors' pipeline: For nucleated cells, counts were estimated from reference gene primer amplification. Using immunoSEQ multiplex PCR, the repertoire was profiled, and TCRdb retains in-frame clones only, with some absent. The DNA gave D and trimming, while V, J and clone size come from that table. This repertoire shows about 150,000 clones, 83% found once; its top ten account for 12%. The rearrangement joins TRBV25-1 to TRBJ2-1; 12 nucleotides agree with TRBD2. The receptor comes from a woman aged 55 to 70 with COVID-19, enrolled during active disease. Sequencing input: peripheral blood. CDR3 sequence: CASGWTSGISYNEQFF. CDR3 coding DNA: TGTGCCAGCGGTTGGACTAGCGGGATTTCCTACAATGAGCAGTTCTTC.